This T cell receptor (beta chain) was recovered during a study of PD-1 blockade in classical Hodgkin lymphoma. The CDR3 totals 13 residues. The germline gives CDR1 LGHNA, CDR2 YSLEER. V shed 0 bases and J shed 3 bases, with 4 bases lying between them. Assay used: immunoSEQ multiplex PCR; TCRdb lists only in-frame clones, some missing. The sample consists of around 53,000 clones, around 76% of them appearing once. This clone was seen a handful of times. The antigen is unknown. Study-wide results and limits: Baseline diversity resembling that of newly diagnosed patients was seen in complete responders. Patients starting nivolumab under 1 year after ASCT were excluded.

As to time point: cycle 4 day 1 (C4D1), after around six weeks of nivolumab. Relapse after autologous stem cell transplantation occurred in every patient, and brentuximab vedotin exposure varied. Progressive disease, partial response or complete response was each patient's best response. The TCR sequence derives from a human donor with classical Hodgkin lymphoma. The gene calls are TRBV4-3 and TRBJ2-3; D unclear. Sequenced material: peripheral blood mononuclear cells (PBMCs), taken before the fourth cycle of nivolumab. The CDR3 DNA follows: TGCGCCAGCAGCCAAGATATGACAGATACGCAGTATTTT. Translated, it gives CASSQDMTDTQYF.